Shown below are 2 T cell receptor beta chains from a single sample sequenced in a study of T cells in Graves' hyperthyroidism and ophthalmopathy. Using RNA transcripts as the source, TCR beta CDR3 regions were amplified. RT-PCR in the first round (using the HTBI primer set) targeted the TCR CDR3. TCRdb itself ran the multiplex PCR reads through MiXCR, one entry per CDR3 protein. The sample holds hundreds of thousands of distinct CDR3 sequences, over 15% seen once. The sequencing sample was made of blood. The receptors shown here come from a woman aged 18 to 35 with Graves' hyperthyroidism.

In this sample, this clonotype turned up many times. The chain carries TRBV18 and TRBJ2-7; tentative D call: TRBD1 (6 bases). The CDR3 has 14 residues. The germline V gene has CDR1 KGHSH and CDR2 LQKENI. Between the trimmed V and J ends, which lost 3 bases and 4 bases, there was a span of 13 bases. CDR3 DNA sequence: TGTGCCAGCTCACCTCGGACAGTAGAATACGAGCAGTACTTC. As protein: CASSPRTVEYEQYF.

This clonotype has more than one count but fewer than ten. V gene TRBV29-1 combines with J gene TRBJ2-1; D possibly corresponds to TRBD1 (5 bases). The V and J ends lost 7 bases and 8 bases respectively, with 15 bases between them. Germline V gives CDR1 SQVTM, CDR2 ANQGSEA. This CDR3 contains 12 residues. The CDR3 sequence is CSGFLVGHEQFF. The CDR3 DNA reads TGCAGCGGTTTCCTAGTGGGGCATGAGCAGTTCTTC.